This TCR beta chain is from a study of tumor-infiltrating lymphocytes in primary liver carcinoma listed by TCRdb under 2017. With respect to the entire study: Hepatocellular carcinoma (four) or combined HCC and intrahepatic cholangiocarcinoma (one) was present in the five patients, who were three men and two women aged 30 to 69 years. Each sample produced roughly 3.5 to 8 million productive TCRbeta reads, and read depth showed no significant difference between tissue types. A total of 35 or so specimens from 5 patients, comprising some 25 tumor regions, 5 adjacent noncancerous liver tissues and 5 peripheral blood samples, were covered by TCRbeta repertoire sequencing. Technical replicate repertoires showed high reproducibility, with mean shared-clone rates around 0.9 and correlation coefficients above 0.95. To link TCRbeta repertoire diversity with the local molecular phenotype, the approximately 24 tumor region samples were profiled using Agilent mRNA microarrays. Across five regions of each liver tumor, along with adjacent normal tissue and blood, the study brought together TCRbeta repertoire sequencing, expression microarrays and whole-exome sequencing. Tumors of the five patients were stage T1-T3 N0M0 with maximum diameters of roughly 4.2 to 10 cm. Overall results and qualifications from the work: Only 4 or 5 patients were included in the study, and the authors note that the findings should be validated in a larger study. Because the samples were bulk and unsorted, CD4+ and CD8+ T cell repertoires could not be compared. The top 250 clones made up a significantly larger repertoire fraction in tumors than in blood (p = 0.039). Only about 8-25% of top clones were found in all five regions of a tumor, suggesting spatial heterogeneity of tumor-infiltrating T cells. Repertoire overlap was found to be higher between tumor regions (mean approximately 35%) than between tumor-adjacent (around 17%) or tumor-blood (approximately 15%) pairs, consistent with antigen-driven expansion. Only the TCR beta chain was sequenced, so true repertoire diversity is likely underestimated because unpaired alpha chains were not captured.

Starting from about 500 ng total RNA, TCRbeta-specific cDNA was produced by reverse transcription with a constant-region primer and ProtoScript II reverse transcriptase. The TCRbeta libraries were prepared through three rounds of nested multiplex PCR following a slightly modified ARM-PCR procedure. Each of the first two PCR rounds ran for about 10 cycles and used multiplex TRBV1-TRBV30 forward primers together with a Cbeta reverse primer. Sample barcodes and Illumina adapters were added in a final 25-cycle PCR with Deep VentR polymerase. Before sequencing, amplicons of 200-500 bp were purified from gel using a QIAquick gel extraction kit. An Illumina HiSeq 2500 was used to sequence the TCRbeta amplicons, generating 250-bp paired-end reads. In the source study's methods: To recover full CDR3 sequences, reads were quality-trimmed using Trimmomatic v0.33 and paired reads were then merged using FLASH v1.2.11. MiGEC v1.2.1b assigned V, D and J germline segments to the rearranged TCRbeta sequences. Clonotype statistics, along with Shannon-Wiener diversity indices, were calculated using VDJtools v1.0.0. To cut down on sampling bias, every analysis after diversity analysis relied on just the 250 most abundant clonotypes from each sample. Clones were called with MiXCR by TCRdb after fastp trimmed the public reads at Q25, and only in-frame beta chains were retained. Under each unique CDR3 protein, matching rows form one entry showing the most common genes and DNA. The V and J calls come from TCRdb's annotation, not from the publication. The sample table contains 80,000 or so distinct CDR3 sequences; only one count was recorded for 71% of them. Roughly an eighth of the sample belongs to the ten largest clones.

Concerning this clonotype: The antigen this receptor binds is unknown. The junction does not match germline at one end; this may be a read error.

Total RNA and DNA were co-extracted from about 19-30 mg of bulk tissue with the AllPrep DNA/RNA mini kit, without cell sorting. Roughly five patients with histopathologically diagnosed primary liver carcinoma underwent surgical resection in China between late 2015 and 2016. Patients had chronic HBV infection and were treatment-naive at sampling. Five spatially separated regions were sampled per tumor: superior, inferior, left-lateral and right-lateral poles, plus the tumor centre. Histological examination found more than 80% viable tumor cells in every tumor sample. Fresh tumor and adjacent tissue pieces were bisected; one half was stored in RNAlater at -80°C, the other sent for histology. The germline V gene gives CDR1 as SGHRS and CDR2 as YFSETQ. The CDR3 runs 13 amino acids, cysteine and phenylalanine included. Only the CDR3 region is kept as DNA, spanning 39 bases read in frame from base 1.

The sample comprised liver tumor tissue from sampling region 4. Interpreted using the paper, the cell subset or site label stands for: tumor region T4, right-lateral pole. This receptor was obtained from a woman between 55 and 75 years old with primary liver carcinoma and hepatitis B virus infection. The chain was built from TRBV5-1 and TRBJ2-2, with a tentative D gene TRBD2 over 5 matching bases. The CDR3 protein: CASIRDRPGDLFF. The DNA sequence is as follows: TGCGCCAGCATCCGCGACCGCCCCGGGGATCTGTTTTTT.